This T cell receptor (beta chain) was recovered during a study of blood T cells in healthy people across ages. Study conclusions and caveats: In older individuals, TCR beta diversity per million T cells was lower, falling roughly linearly with age.

This clonotype occurred once. The antigen remains unidentified. It was with a sample-barcoded 5' primer and a J-beta primer mix that a second PCR of about 6 to 12 cycles was run. A template-switch adaptor containing 12 random nucleotides labeled each cDNA molecule. Paired-end reads containing CDR3 totaled no fewer than 2.5 million for each sample. Each CDR3 protein is one row after TCRdb ran MiXCR on the 5' RACE reads. Altogether about 1.5 million distinct CDR3 sequences are present, roughly 43% being singletons, with the ten largest covering about 4%. This receptor was taken from a woman between 18 and 29 years old in good health. The material sequenced was blood.

CDR3 residues: CASSSGWLAGGEYTTYTDTQYF. DNA for the CDR3: TGTGCCAGCAGTTCAGGTTGGCTAGCGGGAGGGGAGTATACTACATACACAGATACGCAGTATTTT. V usage is TRBV27 and J usage is TRBJ2-3; 12 bases are shared with TRBD2. CDR1 and CDR2 (germline): MNHEY, SMNVEV (reference sequence). With 4 bases clipped from V and 2 bases from J, the junction kept 22 bases outside the gene matches. The CDR3 extends over 22 amino acids.